This T cell receptor (beta chain) was observed in a study of PD-1 blockade in classical Hodgkin lymphoma (dated by TCRdb to about 2020). With regard to the full study: Nivolumab dosing was 3 mg/kg intravenously every 2 weeks, continuing until either disease progression or unacceptable toxicity. A peripheral blood immune signature of response to PD-1 blockade in classical Hodgkin lymphoma was defined using TCR beta sequencing and CyTOF. Findings and caveats that apply to the study as a whole: By C4D1, a significant rise was seen in CD4+ TCR diversity but not in CD8+ TCR diversity (p=0.0027 vs p=0.16), and the rise was most apparent among complete responders (p=0.02). Baseline TCR diversity was reported to be lower in newly diagnosed patients than in healthy donors and to be lower still in relapsed/refractory patients. Patients starting nivolumab less than 1 year after ASCT had lower diversity and were excluded from later analyses to avoid confounding by immune reconstitution. The study was restricted to a single clinical trial cohort, and the causes of repertoire differences, possibly disease activity or prior therapy, were left undefined. Among trial patients, those achieving complete response had baseline diversity similar to that of newly diagnosed patients, while diversity was significantly lower in partial responders and progressors.

The time point label here, explained by the study, means: cycle 2 day 1 (C2D1) of nivolumab. All trial patients had relapsed after autologous stem cell transplantation, with cohorts A, B and C differing in prior brentuximab vedotin exposure. A total of more than 55 patients with relapsed/refractory classical Hodgkin lymphoma made up the trial cohort, and each patient's best overall response was complete response, partial response or progressive disease. Trial patients were treated with single-agent nivolumab in the multi-cohort phase II CheckMate 205 trial. An independent review committee assessed best overall response by applying the 2007 International Working Group response criteria. Trial PBMCs were collected just before the start of nivolumab (C1D1) and during therapy at cycle 2 day 1 and cycle 4 day 1. Peripheral blood was collected in 8 mL Vacutainer Cell Preparation Tubes, from which PBMCs were isolated by centrifugation and then cryopreserved.

CDR1 and CDR2 (SQVTM, ANQGSEA) derive from the germline V gene. V trim: 6 bases; J trim: 2 bases; unmatched bases: 5. The cysteine opens and the phenylalanine closes a CDR3 of 13 amino acids. The sequence is cut down to CDR3 DNA, 39 bases in frame from base 1. Genomic DNA was isolated using the Qiagen DNeasy kit from unsorted PBMCs as well as from negatively selected CD4+ and CD8+ fractions. Amplification of TCR beta CDR3 regions was done by immunoSEQ multiplex PCR with primers that anneal to V and J segments. Amplification bias was minimized using a synthetic immune receptor repertoire, and residual bias was removed computationally after sequencing. Per the authors' processing: Repertoire diversity was quantified as the Shannon entropy index using custom Python scripts. The unsorted, CD4+ and CD8+ repertoires were each analyzed separately, with the exception of combined analyses, where CD4+ and CD8+ sequences were merged in silico. A clone was considered expanded if an increase in frequency of at least 2-fold after treatment relative to C1D1 was found, and a pseudocount of 0.5 was applied to clones undetected at baseline. Clones with 0 or 1 copy at C1D1 were defined as singleton clones, while clones with 2 or more copies were defined as non-singleton clones. Clones expanded in unsorted samples were assigned a CD4+, CD8+ or unknown annotation through matching of protein sequences in sorted samples from the same patient. Wilcoxon tests on paired samples were used to test changes in diversity from C1D1 to C4D1. TCRdb holds this immuneACCESS table with in-frame rearrangements only. Some clones are missing; in checked studies, unresolved V genes explain under half, and the rest has no known cause. The D gene and trimming were derived from the DNA, and the V and J assignments and clone size from that table. The sample records 80,000 to 100,000 clones, 81% of which are singletons. The top ten constitute roughly 16% of the sample.

Regarding this clone: This receptor's antigen is unknown. Per-base qualities were not stored, and no clone one base away is much larger.

This TCR came from a human donor with classical Hodgkin lymphoma. The rearrangement combines TRBV29-1 with TRBJ2-7, with 9 bases in between that match TRBD1. The material sequenced was peripheral blood mononuclear cells (PBMCs), taken before the second cycle of nivolumab. The bases read TGCAGCGTACTACAGGGGGCTGCCTACGAGCAGTACTTC. Translated, this is CSVLQGAAYEQYF.